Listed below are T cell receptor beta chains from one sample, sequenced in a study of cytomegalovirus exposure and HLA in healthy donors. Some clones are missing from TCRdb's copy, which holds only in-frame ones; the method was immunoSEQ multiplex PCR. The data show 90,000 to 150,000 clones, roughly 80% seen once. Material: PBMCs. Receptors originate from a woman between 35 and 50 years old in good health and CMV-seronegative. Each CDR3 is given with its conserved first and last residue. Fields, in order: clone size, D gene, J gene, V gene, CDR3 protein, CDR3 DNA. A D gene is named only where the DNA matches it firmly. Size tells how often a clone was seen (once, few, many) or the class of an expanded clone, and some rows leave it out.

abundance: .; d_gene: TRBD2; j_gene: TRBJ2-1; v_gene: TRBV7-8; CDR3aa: CASSLFLRGLAVLSSYNEQFF; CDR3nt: TGTGCCAGCAGCTTATTCCTTAGGGGACTAGCGGTCCTGAGCTCCTACAATGAGCAGTTCTTC
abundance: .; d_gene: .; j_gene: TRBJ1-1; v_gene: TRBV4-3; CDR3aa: CASSQEFPDTEAFF; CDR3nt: TGCGCCAGCAGCCAAGAATTCCCGGACACTGAAGCTTTCTTT
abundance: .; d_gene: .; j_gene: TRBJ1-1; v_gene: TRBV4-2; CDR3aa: CASSQDGAENTEAFF; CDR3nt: TGTGCCAGCAGCCAAGATGGGGCCGAGAACACTGAAGCTTTCTTT
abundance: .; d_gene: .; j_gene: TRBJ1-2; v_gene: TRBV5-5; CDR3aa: CASSLDNRFGYTF; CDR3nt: TGTGCCAGCAGCTTGGACAACAGGTTCGGCTACACCTTC
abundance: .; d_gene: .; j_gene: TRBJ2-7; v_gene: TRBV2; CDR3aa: CASGWAGAYEQYF; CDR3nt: TGTGCCAGCGGATGGGCAGGGGCCTACGAGCAGTACTTC
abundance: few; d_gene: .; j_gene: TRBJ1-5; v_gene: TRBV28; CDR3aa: CASSLPVYSNQPQHF; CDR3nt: TGTGCCAGCAGTCTCCCTGTCTATAGCAATCAGCCCCAGCATTTT
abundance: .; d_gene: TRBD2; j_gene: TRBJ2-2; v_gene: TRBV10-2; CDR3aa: CASRVGGPIGELFF; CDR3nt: TGCGCCAGCAGGGTGGGAGGGCCTATCGGGGAGCTGTTTTTT
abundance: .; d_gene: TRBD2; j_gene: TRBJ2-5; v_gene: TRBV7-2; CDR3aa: CASSPQTSGAPLQETQYF; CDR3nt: TGTGCCAGCAGCCCCCAGACTAGCGGCGCCCCTCTTCAAGAGACCCAGTACTTC
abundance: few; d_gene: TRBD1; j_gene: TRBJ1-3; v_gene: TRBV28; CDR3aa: CASNQQGVGNTIYF; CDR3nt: TGTGCCAGCAACCAACAGGGGGTCGGAAACACCATATATTTT
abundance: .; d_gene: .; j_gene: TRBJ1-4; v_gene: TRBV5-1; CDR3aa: CASRLNEKLFF; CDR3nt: TGCGCCAGCAGACTCAATGAAAAACTGTTTTTT
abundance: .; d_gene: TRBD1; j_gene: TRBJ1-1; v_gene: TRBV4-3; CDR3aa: CASSQGTGRVNTEAFF; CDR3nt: TGCGCCAGCAGCCAAGGGACAGGGCGCGTGAACACTGAAGCTTTCTTT
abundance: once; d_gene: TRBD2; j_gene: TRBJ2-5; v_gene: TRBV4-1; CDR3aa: CASSQGGTSKETQYF; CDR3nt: TGCGCCAGCAGCCAAGGGGGGACTAGCAAAGAGACCCAGTACTTC
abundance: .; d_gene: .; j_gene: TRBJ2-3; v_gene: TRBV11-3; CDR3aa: CASSDGGKTDTQYF; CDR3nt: TGTGCCAGCAGCGACGGGGGAAAGACAGATACGCAGTATTTT
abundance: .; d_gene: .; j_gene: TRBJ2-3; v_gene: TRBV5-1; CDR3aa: CASSLDSAEASTDTQYF; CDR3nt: TGCGCCAGCAGCTTGGACTCGGCGGAAGCGAGCACAGATACGCAGTATTTT
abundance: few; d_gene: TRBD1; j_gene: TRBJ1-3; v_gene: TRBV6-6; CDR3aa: CASSYQGQGAGNTIYF; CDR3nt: TGTGCCAGCAGTTACCAGGGGCAGGGGGCGGGAAACACCATATATTTT
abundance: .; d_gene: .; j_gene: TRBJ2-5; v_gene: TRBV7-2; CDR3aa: CASSLVGGSRETQYF; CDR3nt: TGTGCCAGCAGCTTAGTTGGGGGGTCTCGGGAGACCCAGTACTTC
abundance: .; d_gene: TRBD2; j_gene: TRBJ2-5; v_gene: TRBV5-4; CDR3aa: CASSAPTMRLAEETQYF; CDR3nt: TGTGCCAGCAGCGCACCGACTATGAGACTAGCGGAAGAGACCCAGTACTTC
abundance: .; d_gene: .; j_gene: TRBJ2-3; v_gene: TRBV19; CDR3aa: CASSIAAETFTDTQYF; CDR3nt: TGTGCCAGTAGTATTGCAGCGGAGACATTCACAGATACGCAGTATTTT